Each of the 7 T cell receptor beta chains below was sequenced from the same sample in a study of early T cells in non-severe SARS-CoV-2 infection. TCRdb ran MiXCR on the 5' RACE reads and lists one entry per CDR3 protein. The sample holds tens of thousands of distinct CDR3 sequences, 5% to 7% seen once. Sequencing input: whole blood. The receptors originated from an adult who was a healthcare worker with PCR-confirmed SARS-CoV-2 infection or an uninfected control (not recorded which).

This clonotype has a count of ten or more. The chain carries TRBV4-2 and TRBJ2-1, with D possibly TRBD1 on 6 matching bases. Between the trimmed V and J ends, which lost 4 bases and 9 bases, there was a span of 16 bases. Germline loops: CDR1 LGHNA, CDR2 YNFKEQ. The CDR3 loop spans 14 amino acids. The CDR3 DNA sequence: TGTGCCAGCAGCCCTGTTGGGGGCTCTCCTGAGCAGTTCTTC. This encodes CASSPVGGSPEQFF.

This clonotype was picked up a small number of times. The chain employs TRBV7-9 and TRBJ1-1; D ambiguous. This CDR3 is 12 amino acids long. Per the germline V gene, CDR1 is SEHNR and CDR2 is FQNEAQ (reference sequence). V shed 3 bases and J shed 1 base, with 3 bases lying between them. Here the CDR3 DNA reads TGTGCCAGCAGCTTCGGGAACACTGAAGCTTTCTTT. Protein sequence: CASSFGNTEAFF.

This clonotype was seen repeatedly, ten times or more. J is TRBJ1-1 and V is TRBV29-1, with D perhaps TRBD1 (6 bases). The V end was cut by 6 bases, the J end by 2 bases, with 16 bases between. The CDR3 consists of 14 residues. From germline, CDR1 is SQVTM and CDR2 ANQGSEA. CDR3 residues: CSVEYRESNTEAFF. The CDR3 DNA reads TGCAGCGTCGAGTACAGGGAAAGTAACACTGAAGCTTTCTTT.

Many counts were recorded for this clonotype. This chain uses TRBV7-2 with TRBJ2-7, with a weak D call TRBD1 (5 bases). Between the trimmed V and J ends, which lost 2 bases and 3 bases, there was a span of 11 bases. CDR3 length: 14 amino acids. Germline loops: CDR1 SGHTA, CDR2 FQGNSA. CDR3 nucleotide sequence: TGTGCCAGCAGCTTAAGCACAGGTTACTACGAGCAGTACTTC. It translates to CASSLSTGYYEQYF.

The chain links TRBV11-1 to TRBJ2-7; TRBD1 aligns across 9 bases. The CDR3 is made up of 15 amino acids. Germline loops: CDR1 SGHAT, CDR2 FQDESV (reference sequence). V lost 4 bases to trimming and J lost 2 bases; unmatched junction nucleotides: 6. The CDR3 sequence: CASSSRTGATYEQYF. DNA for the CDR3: TGTGCCAGCAGCTCCCGGACAGGGGCAACCTACGAGCAGTACTTC.

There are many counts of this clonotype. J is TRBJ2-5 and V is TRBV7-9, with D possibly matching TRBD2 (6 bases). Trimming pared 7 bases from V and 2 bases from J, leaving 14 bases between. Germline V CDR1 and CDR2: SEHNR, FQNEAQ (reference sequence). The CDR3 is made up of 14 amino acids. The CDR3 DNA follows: TGTGCCAGCACCCAAGGGACTTCTCAAGAGACCCAGTACTTC. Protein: CASTQGTSQETQYF.

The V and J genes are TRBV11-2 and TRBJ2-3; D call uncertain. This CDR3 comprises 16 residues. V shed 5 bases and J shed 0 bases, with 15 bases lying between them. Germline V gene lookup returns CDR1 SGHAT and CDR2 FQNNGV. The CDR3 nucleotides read TGTGCCAGCAGCCGGTGGCTCGGCGGCAGCACAGATACGCAGTATTTT. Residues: CASSRWLGGSTDTQYF. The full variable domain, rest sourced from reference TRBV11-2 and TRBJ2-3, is EAGVAQSPRYKIIEKRQSVAFWCNPISGHATLYWYQQILGQGPKLLIQFQNNGVVDDSQLPKDRFSAERLKGVDSTLKIQPAKLEDSAVYLCASSRWLGGSTDTQYFGPGTRLTVL.